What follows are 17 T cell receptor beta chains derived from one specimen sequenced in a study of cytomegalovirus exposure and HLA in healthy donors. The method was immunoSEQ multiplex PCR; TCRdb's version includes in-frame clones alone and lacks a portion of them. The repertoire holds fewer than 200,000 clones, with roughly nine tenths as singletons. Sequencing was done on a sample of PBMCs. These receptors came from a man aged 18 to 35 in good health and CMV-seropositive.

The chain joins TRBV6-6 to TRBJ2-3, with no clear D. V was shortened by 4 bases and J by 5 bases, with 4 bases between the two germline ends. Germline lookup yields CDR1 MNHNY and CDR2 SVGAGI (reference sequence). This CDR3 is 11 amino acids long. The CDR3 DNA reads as TGTGCCAGCAGTTTTAAAGATACGCAGTATTTT. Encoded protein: CASSFKDTQYF.

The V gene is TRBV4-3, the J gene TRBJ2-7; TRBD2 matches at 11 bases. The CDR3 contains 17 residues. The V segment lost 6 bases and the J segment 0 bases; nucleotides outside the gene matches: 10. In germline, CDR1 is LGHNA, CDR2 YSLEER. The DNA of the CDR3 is TGCGCCAGCAGTCTCGAACCGACTAGCGGGGTCTCCTACGAGCAGTACTTC. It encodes CASSLEPTSGVSYEQYF.

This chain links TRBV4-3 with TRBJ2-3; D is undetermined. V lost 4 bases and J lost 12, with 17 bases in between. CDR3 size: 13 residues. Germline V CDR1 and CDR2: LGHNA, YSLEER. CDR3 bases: TGCGCCAGCAGCCCCGACTCTCACATACCTCAGTATTTT. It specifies CASSPDSHIPQYF.

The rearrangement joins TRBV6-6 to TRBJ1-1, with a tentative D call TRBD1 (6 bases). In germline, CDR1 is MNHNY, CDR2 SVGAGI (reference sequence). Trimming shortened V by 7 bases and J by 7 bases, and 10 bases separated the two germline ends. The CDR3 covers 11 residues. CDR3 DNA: TGTGCCAGCAAGACAGGTAATGAAGCTTTCTTT. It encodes CASKTGNEAFF.

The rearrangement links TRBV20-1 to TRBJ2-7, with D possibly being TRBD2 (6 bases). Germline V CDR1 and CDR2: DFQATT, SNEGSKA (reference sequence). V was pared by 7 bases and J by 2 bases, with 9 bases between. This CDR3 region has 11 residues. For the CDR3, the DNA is TGCAGTGGCCGGGGGACCTACGAGCAGTACTTC. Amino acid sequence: CSGRGTYEQYF.

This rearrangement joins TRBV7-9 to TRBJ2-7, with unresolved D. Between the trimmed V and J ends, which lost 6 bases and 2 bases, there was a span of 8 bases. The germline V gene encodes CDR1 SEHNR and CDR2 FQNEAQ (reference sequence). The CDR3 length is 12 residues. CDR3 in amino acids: CASSPHPYEQYF. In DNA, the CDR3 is TGTGCCAGCAGTCCACACCCCTACGAGCAGTACTTC.

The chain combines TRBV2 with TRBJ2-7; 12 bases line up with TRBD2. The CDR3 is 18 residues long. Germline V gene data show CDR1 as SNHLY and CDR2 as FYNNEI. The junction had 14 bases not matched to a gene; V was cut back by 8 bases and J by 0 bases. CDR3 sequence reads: CASGGPETSGSASYEQYF. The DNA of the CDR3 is TGTGCCAGCGGGGGTCCAGAGACTAGCGGGAGCGCCTCCTACGAGCAGTACTTC.

CDR3 protein: CAISTAEGYEQYF. The CDR3 region has the DNA TGTGCCATCAGTACCGCGGAGGGTTACGAGCAGTACTTC. The rearrangement joins TRBV10-3 to TRBJ2-7; possible D gene TRBD2, 6 bases. The CDR3 has 13 amino acids. Trimming took 5 bases from V and 4 from J, leaving 12 bases between them. The germline V gene encodes CDR1 ENHRY and CDR2 SYGVKD.

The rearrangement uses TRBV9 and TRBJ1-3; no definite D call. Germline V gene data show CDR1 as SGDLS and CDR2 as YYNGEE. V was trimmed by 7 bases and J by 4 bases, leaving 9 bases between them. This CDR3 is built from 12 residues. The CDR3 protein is CASGVAGNTIYF. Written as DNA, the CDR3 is TGTGCCAGCGGGGTAGCGGGAAACACCATATATTTT.

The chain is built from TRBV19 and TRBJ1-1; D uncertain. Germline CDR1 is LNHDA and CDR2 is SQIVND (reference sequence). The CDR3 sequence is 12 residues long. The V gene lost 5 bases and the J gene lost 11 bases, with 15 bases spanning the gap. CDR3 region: CASSLSGQRAFF. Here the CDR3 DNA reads TGTGCCAGTAGTCTTAGCGGGCAGAGGGCTTTCTTT.

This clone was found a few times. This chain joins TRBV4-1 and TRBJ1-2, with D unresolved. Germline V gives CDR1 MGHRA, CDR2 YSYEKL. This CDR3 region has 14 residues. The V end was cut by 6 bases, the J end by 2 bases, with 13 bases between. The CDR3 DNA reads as TGCGCCAGCAGTCGAGCGACGGGGAACTATGGCTACACCTTC. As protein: CASSRATGNYGYTF.

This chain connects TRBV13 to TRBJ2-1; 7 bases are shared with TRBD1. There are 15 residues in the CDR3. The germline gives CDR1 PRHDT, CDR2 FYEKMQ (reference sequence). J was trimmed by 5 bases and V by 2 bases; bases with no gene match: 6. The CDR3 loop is CASSLSGTANNEQFF. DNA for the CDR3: TGTGCCAGCAGCTTATCCGGGACAGCCAACAATGAGCAGTTCTTC.

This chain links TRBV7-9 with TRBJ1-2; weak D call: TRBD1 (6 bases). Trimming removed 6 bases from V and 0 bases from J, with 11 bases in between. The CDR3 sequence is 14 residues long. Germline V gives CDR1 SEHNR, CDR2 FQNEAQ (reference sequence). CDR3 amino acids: CASSSGQTNYGYTF. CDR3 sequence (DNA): TGTGCCAGCAGTTCCGGACAGACTAACTATGGCTACACCTTC.

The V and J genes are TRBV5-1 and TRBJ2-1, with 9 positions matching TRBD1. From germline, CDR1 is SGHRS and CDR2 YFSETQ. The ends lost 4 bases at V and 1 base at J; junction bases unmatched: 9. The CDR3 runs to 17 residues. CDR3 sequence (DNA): TGCGCCAGCAGCAGCCGGGACAGGGTTATGTCCTACAATGAGCAGTTCTTC. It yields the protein CASSSRDRVMSYNEQFF.

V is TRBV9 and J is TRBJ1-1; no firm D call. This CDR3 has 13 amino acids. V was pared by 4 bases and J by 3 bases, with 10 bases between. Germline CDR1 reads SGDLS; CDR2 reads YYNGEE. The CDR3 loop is CASSPPQDTEAFF. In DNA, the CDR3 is TGTGCCAGCAGCCCCCCCCAGGACACTGAAGCTTTCTTT.

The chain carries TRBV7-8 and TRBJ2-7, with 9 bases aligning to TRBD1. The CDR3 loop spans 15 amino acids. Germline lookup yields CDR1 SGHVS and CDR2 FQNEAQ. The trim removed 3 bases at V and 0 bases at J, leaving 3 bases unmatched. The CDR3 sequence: CASSLDRGGSYEQYF. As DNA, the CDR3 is TGTGCCAGCAGCTTGGACAGGGGTGGCTCCTACGAGCAGTACTTC.

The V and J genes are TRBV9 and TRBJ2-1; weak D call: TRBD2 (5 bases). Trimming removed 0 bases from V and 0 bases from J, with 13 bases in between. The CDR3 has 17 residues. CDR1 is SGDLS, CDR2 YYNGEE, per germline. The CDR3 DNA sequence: TGTGCCAGCAGCGTAGACCCAGCGGTGCACTCCTACAATGAGCAGTTCTTC. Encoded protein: CASSVDPAVHSYNEQFF.